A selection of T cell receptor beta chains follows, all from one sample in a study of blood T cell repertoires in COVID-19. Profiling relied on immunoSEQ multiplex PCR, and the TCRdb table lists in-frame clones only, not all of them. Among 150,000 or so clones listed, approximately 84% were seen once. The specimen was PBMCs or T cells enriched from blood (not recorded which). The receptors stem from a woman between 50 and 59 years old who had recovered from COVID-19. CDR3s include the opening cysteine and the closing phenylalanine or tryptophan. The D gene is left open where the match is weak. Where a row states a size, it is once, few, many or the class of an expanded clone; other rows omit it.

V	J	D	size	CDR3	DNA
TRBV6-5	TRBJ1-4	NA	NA	CASRRTELNEKLFF	TGTGCCAGCAGGAGGACAGAGCTCAATGAAAAACTGTTTTTT
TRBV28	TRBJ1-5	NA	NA	CASSPQNQPQHF	TGTGCCAGCAGTCCCCAGAATCAGCCCCAGCATTTT
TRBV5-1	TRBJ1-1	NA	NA	CASSLVTPMNTEAFF	TGCGCCAGCAGCTTGGTTACTCCAATGAACACTGAAGCTTTCTTT
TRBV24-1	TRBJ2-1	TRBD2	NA	CATSDPRRGGRENEQFF	TGTGCCACCAGTGACCCCAGGCGGGGCGGGAGAGAGAATGAGCAGTTCTTC
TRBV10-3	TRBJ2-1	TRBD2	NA	CAIKGTSGRSYNEQFF	TGTGCCATCAAAGGGACTAGCGGGAGGTCATACAATGAGCAGTTCTTC
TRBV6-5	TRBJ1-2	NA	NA	CASSYELRYGYTF	TGTGCCAGCAGTTACGAGTTGCGCTATGGCTACACCTTC
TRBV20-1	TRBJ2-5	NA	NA	CSASKDYWAGETQYF	TGCAGTGCTAGTAAGGACTACTGGGCCGGTGAGACCCAGTACTTC
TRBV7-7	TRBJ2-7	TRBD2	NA	CASSLAGGSGSPTSF	TGTGCTAGCAGCTTAGCGGGCGGTAGCGGGAGTCCCACCAGCTTC
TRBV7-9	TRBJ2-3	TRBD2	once	CASSLTSGSADTQYF	TGTGCCAGCAGCTTGACTAGCGGGAGTGCAGATACGCAGTATTTT
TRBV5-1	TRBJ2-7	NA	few	CASSLDSGDLYEQYF	TGCGCCAGCAGCTTAGATTCGGGAGACTTGTACGAGCAGTACTTC
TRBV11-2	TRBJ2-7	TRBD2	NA	CASSSSSGRAYEQYF	TGTGCCAGCAGCTCGTCTAGCGGGAGGGCCTACGAGCAGTACTTC
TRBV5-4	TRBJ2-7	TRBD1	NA	CASSKPGQGSFF	TGTGCCAGCAGCAAACCGGGACAGGGAAGTTTCTTC
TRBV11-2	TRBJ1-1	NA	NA	CASSLAGQGTEAFF	TGTGCCAGCAGCTTAGCAGGGCAGGGCACTGAAGCTTTCTTT
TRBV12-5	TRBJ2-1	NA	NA	CASGSRVYNEQFF	TGTGCTAGTGGTTCCCGGGTCTACAATGAGCAGTTCTTC
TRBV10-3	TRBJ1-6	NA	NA	CAISEYGPANSPLHF	TGTGCCATCAGTGAGTATGGGCCAGCCAATTCACCCCTCCACTTT
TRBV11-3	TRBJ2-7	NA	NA	CASSVSPGQLKPSYEQYF	TGTGCCAGCAGCGTATCACCGGGACAACTAAAACCTTCCTACGAGCAGTACTTC
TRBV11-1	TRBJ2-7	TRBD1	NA	CASSLGQGAGEQYF	TGTGCCAGCAGCTTAGGTCAGGGGGCTGGAGAGCAGTACTTC
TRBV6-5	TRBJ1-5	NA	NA	CASTLKGDSNQPQHF	TGTGCCAGCACCCTAAAGGGGGATAGCAATCAGCCCCAGCATTTT
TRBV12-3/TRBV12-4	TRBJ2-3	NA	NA	CASSILSTDTQYF	TGTGCCAGCTCCATACTGAGCACAGATACGCAGTATTTT
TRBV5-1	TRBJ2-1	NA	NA	CASSTGVKASDEQFF	TGCGCCAGCAGCACGGGGGTTAAGGCCTCCGATGAGCAGTTCTTC
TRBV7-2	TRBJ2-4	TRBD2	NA	CASSLGGLGSAKNIQYF	TGTGCCAGCAGCTTAGGGGGACTAGGGAGCGCCAAAAACATTCAGTACTTC
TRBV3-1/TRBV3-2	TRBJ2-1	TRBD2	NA	CASSQVGGTSSYNEQFF	TGTGCCAGCAGCCAAGTTGGCGGGACTAGCAGTTACAATGAGCAGTTCTTC
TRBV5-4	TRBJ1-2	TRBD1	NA	CASSNRDSRPHGYTF	TGTGCCAGCAGCAACCGGGACAGTAGACCTCATGGCTACACCTTC
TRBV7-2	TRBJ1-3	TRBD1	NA	CASSLAGGTASGNTIYF	TGTGCCAGCAGCTTAGCCGGCGGGACAGCGTCTGGAAACACCATATATTTT
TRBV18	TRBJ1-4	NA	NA	CASSPAQFNEKLFF	TGTGCCAGCTCACCGGCCCAGTTTAATGAAAAACTGTTTTTT
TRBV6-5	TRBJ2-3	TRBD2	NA	CASSLIAGVADTQYF	TGTGCCAGCAGTCTGATAGCGGGAGTGGCAGATACGCAGTATTTT
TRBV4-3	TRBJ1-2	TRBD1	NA	CASTPAGTGGNYGYTF	TGCGCCAGCACACCTGCCGGGACAGGGGGAAACTATGGCTACACCTTC
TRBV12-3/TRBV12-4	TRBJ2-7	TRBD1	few	CASSRQGYEQYF	TGTGCCAGCAGTCGACAGGGGTACGAGCAGTACTTC
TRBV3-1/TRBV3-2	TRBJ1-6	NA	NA	CASSPWTADNSPLHF	TGTGCCAGCAGCCCCTGGACAGCAGATAATTCACCCCTCCACTTT
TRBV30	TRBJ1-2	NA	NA	CAWSETVFNRNYGYTF	TGTGCCTGGAGTGAAACGGTATTTAACCGTAACTATGGCTACACCTTC
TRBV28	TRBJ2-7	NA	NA	CASSSQGRYEQYF	TGTGCCAGCAGTTCCCAAGGGAGATACGAGCAGTACTTC
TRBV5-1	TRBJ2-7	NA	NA	CASSLAVGSPYEQYF	TGCGCCAGCAGCTTGGCCGTAGGGAGTCCCTACGAGCAGTACTTC
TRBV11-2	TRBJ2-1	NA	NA	CASSTGYSYNEQFF	TGTGCCAGCAGCACGGGGTACTCCTACAATGAGCAGTTCTTC
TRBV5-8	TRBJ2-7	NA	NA	CASSLAASRLGYEQYF	TGTGCCAGCAGCTTGGCCGCTAGCCGTCTTGGCTACGAGCAGTACTTC
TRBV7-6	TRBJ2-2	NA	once	CASTSSTSGGAENTGELFF	TGTGCCAGCACCTCCTCGACGTCAGGAGGAGCAGAGAACACCGGGGAGCTGTTTTTT
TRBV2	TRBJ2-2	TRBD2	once	CASSYVGTSNTGELFF	TGTGCCAGCAGCTACGTTGGGACTAGTAATACCGGGGAGCTGTTTTTT
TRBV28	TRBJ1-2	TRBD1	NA	CASSQIRGSNYGYTF	TGTGCCAGCAGTCAGATCAGGGGGTCTAACTATGGCTACACCTTC
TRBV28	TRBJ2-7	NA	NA	CASSLEVRRGEQYF	TGTGCCAGCAGTTTAGAGGTCCGAAGGGGCGAGCAGTACTTC
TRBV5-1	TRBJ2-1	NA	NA	CASSLSRYNNDEQFF	TGCGCCAGCAGCTTGTCTAGGTATAATAACGATGAGCAGTTCTTC
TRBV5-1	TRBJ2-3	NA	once	CASSLASGYPDTQYF	TGCGCCAGCAGCTTGGCGTCGGGGTACCCAGATACGCAGTATTTT
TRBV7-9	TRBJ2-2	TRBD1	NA	CASSFRGLAGELFF	TGTGCCAGCAGCTTTAGGGGGCTGGCCGGGGAGCTGTTTTTT
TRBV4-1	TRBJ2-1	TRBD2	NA	CASSQDTGRPRNEQFF	TGCGCCAGCAGCCAAGACACCGGGAGGCCCCGCAATGAGCAGTTCTTC